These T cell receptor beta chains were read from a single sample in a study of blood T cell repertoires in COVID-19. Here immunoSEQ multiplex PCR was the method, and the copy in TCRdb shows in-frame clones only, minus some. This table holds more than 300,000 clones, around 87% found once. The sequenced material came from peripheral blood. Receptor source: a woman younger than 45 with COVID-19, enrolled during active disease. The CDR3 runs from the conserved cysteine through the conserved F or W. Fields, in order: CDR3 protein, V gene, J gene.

CASSPPNLTSGIFEQYF,TRBV18,TRBJ2-7
CASSPRAGVRTYNEQFF,TRBV11-2,TRBJ2-1
CASSLGGPPYNEQFF,TRBV7-9,TRBJ2-1
CASRRTGQGQPQHF,TRBV28,TRBJ1-5
CASSFGGDEQYF,TRBV13,TRBJ2-7
CASRLAGTGLLEQYF,TRBV5-1,TRBJ2-7
CASKRVREDQPQHF,TRBV19,TRBJ1-5
CASSQVASGTDTQYF,TRBV4-1,TRBJ2-3
CSVGARGGNTEAFF,TRBV29-1,TRBJ1-1
CAWSRRWETQYF,TRBV30,TRBJ2-5
CAWSTGYDQPQHF,TRBV30,TRBJ1-5
CASSESSGSFRPQYF,TRBV10-2,TRBJ2-7
CASSYGGSGRGYEQYF,TRBV6-5,TRBJ2-7
CSVEFGQGFYEQYF,TRBV29-1,TRBJ2-7
CSVDGGNTIYF,TRBV29-1,TRBJ1-3
CASSALAGAYNEQFF,TRBV2,TRBJ2-1
CASSVGTGTVDEQYF,TRBV9,TRBJ2-7
CASSFDRGYNEQFF,TRBV2,TRBJ2-1
CASSLKRTGLVTQYF,TRBV5-1,TRBJ2-5
CASSAQGDTYEQYF,TRBV2,TRBJ2-7
CASSPRTVHTDTQYF,TRBV7-2,TRBJ2-3
CASSIGPSFGYTF,TRBV19,TRBJ1-2
CASSRTVAGTGELFF,TRBV5-1,TRBJ2-2
CAWVATGTSYEQYF,TRBV30,TRBJ2-7
CASSPRPGRADTQYF,TRBV18,TRBJ2-3
CASSLTEGTGGRYTF,TRBV5-1,TRBJ1-2
CASSYGQHPSTDTQYF,TRBV6-6,TRBJ2-3
CASSEVRQGGYTF,TRBV6-1,TRBJ1-2
CATSTGGQETQYF,TRBV24-1,TRBJ2-5
CASSEGTMETQYF,TRBV25-1,TRBJ2-5
CASSQDPGTLGTQYF,TRBV3-1/TRBV3-2,TRBJ2-5